This T cell receptor (beta chain) comes out of a study of vaccination and CD4 T cells after COVID-19. Study-wide results and caveats: Only after vaccination were a median approximately 88% of convalescents' reactive clones seen. Spike mono-reactivity was evident in 304 of the 307 vaccine-specific clones derived from convalescent patients.

The Oncomine TCR Beta short-read assay was what sequenced the DNA obtained from cultured CD4+ T cells. TCRdb analysed the PCR reads with MiXCR anew, one entry per CDR3 protein. The sample yields 25,000 or so distinct CDR3 sequences, roughly 62% seen once. Indicated treatment: roughly 10-day PBMC culture with coronavirus spike peptide pools or control peptides (ViraFEST assay). Expanded clonotypes were found by TCR sequencing after peptide-pool stimulation (ViraFEST). Healthy people given the vaccine had no prior SARS-CoV-2 infection (nucleocapsid antibodies were negative before and after vaccination). Comment on this clonotype: Antigen specificity is unknown.

V lost 4 bases to trimming and J lost 2 bases, with 11 bases between them. CDR1 and CDR2 (germline): KGHDR, SFDVKD. There are 14 residues in the CDR3. This sequence originates from a human donor who received a COVID-19 vaccine. The chain couples TRBV24-1 to TRBJ2-7; D is undetermined. Sequenced material: CD4+ T cells from blood, cultured in vitro, taken after SARS-CoV-2 vaccination. CDR3 loop: CATSDPSKTYEQYF. DNA for the CDR3: TGTGCCACCAGTGACCCAAGTAAAACCTACGAGCAGTACTTC.